The 31 T cell receptor beta chains below come from one sample, sequenced in a study of blood T cell repertoires in COVID-19. Assay used: immunoSEQ multiplex PCR; TCRdb lists only in-frame clones, some missing. This sample carries about 210,000 clones, around nine tenths of them seen once, and the ten largest clones take roughly 3%. Sequenced: peripheral blood. All receptors derive from a man in his fifties or sixties with acute or convalescent COVID-19.

The genes are TRBV19 and TRBJ2-5, with TRBD2 matching 7 bases. Germline CDR1 is LNHDA and CDR2 is SQIVND (reference sequence). There are 13 residues in the CDR3. Germline trimming cut 0 bases from V and 5 bases from J; bases unmatched to any gene: 0. CDR3 amino acids: CASSIERGETQYF. CDR3 in DNA: TGTGCCAGTAGTATAGAGCGGGGGGAGACCCAGTACTTC.

The V and J genes are TRBV10-3 and TRBJ2-7; TRBD2 matches at 7 bases. With 10 bases clipped from V and 3 bases from J, the junction kept 12 bases outside the gene matches. The CDR3 sequence is 14 residues long. Germline V gene lookup returns CDR1 ENHRY and CDR2 SYGVKD. In nucleotides, the CDR3 is TGTGCCAGCTCCCGGGAGGATACCGTCTACGAGCAGTACTTC. This sequence encodes CASSREDTVYEQYF.

This clone was counted only a few times. The gene calls are TRBV6-5 and TRBJ2-2; 9 bases fit TRBD1. Trimming removed 10 bases from V and 4 bases from J; junction bases left unmatched: 10. The length of the CDR3 is 15 residues. The germline gives CDR1 MNHEY, CDR2 SVGAGI. Here the CDR3 reads CATLTGGAGTGELFF. CDR3 nucleotide sequence: TGTGCCACCCTAACAGGGGGCGCCGGCACCGGGGAGCTGTTTTTT.

The chain links TRBV6-2 or TRBV6-3 to TRBJ2-1; D remains ambiguous. Trimming shortened V by 2 bases and J by 6 bases, and 17 bases separated the two germline ends. This CDR3 comprises 16 residues. Germline V lookup: CDR1 MNHEY, CDR2 SVGEGT. Here the CDR3 DNA reads TGTGCCAGCAGTTACATTCGTCCGTTGCGGATCAATGAGCAGTTCTTC. Translation gives CASSYIRPLRINEQFF.

This clone was recorded only once. V and J are TRBV4-2 and TRBJ2-7; a possible D gene is TRBD2 (6 bases). With 1 base removed from V and 2 bases from J, the gap between germline ends came to 6 bases. This CDR3 is 13 amino acids long. In germline, CDR1 is LGHNA, CDR2 YNFKEQ. CDR3 coding DNA: TGTGCCAGCAGCCAAGGCGGGGCCTACGAGCAGTACTTC. This sequence encodes CASSQGGAYEQYF.

V gene TRBV20-1 combines with J gene TRBJ2-5; D remains unclear. CDR3 length: 11 residues. With 7 bases removed from V and 2 bases from J, the gap between germline ends came to 8 bases. Looked up from germline, CDR1 is DFQATT and CDR2 is SNEGSKA (reference sequence). CDR3 sequence (DNA): TGCAGTGAAGCCAAGCAAGAGACCCAGTACTTC. Its protein is CSEAKQETQYF.

This chain links TRBV10-3 with TRBJ1-4, with 12 bases fitting TRBD1. Trimming at V came to 5 bases and at J to 13 bases, leaving 11 bases not matched to a gene. The CDR3 runs to 15 residues. Germline CDR1 is ENHRY and CDR2 is SYGVKD. In DNA form, the CDR3 reads TGTGCCATCAGTCCAGAGGGACAGGGGGCGAGGGGACTGTTTTTT. As protein: CAISPEGQGARGLFF.

A single count supports this clone. The V call is TRBV11-2, the J call TRBJ2-7; 10 positions agree with TRBD2. CDR1 is SGHAT, CDR2 FQNNGV, per germline. The CDR3 length is 15 residues. The V and J ends lost 5 bases and 0 bases, in that order; junction bases with no gene match: 4. CDR3 in DNA: TGTGCCAGCAGCCTTAGCGGGGGGCTCTCCTACGAGCAGTACTTC. It specifies CASSLSGGLSYEQYF.

The chain uses TRBV6-2 or TRBV6-3 and TRBJ1-6, with D possibly being TRBD1 (6 bases). Germline CDR1 and CDR2: MNHEY and SVGEGT. The V end lost 6 bases, the J end lost 5 bases, and 14 bases lay between the germline ends. The CDR3 is 15 residues long. The chain's CDR3 is CASSRPRTDNSPLHF. CDR3 nucleotide sequence: TGTGCCAGCAGCCGCCCCCGGACAGATAATTCACCCCTCCACTTT.

The sample holds one count of this clone. The gene calls are TRBV24-1 and TRBJ2-5; TRBD1 matches at 11 bases. Trimming removed 2 bases from V and 4 bases from J; junction bases left unmatched: 5. The germline CDR1 and CDR2 sequences are KGHDR and SFDVKD. The CDR3 runs to 16 residues. CDR3 loop: CATSDSWTGGAETQYF. The CDR3 nucleotides are TGTGCCACCAGTGATTCCTGGACAGGGGGCGCAGAGACCCAGTACTTC.

This chain uses TRBV6-5 with TRBJ1-1; D might be TRBD1 (5 bases). Looked up from germline, CDR1 is MNHEY and CDR2 is SVGAGI. The ends were cut back, 6 bases at V and 5 bases at J, with 16 bases in the middle. This CDR3 has 14 amino acids. The CDR3 bases are TGTGCCAGCAGAACGGGGGGTCTCGGTACTGAAGCTTTCTTT. Amino acids: CASRTGGLGTEAFF.

This chain joins TRBV19 and TRBJ2-1, with 7 nucleotides matching TRBD1. CDR1 and CDR2 (germline): LNHDA, SQIVND (reference sequence). The ends lost 5 bases at V and 5 bases at J; junction bases unmatched: 12. The CDR3 sequence is 16 residues long. The CDR3 DNA reads as TGTGCCAGTAGTGTGCCAAATGAGGGGGCGGACAATGAGCAGTTCTTC. Its translation is CASSVPNEGADNEQFF.

V and J are TRBV10-3 and TRBJ2-7; tentatively, D is TRBD1 (6 bases). The V gene's germline CDR1 is ENHRY and CDR2 SYGVKD. The length of the CDR3 is 17 residues. Trimming stripped 4 bases from V and 2 bases from J, with 21 bases between. The CDR3 protein is CAISGSLGRGAAYEQYF. The DNA of the CDR3 is TGTGCCATCAGTGGCAGCCTGGGCAGGGGAGCGGCCTACGAGCAGTACTTC.

The gene calls are TRBV13 and TRBJ1-3; 7 bases agree with TRBD1. V lost 2 bases, J lost 3 bases, and 4 bases stayed unmatched. The germline gives CDR1 PRHDT, CDR2 FYEKMQ (reference sequence). The CDR3 is made up of 15 amino acids. The CDR3 nucleotides are TGTGCCAGCAGCTTAATTGGGGACAGTGGAAACACCATATATTTT. This codes for CASSLIGDSGNTIYF.

V gene TRBV18 combines with J gene TRBJ2-7; no clear D gene. Trimming took 2 bases from V and 3 from J, leaving 14 bases between them. The germline V gene encodes CDR1 KGHSH and CDR2 LQKENI. The CDR3 contains 15 residues. The CDR3 region has the DNA TGTGCCAGCTCACCAAGAGCACAGCAACTCTACGAGCAGTACTTC. Its protein product is CASSPRAQQLYEQYF.

The CDR3 is CASSPDSSSSPLHF. The CDR3, as DNA: TGTGCCAGCAGTCCGGACAGTTCTTCTTCACCCCTCCACTTT. V gene TRBV6-5 combines with J gene TRBJ1-6; weak D call: TRBD1 (6 bases). The V gene lost 5 bases and the J gene lost 9 bases, with 14 bases spanning the gap. The CDR3 length is 14 residues. Per germline, CDR1 MNHEY and CDR2 SVGAGI.

The V and J genes are TRBV25-1 and TRBJ1-3; a weak D match, TRBD1 (6 bases). The V gene's germline CDR1 is MGHDK and CDR2 SYGVNS. The CDR3 sequence is 16 residues long. The ends were cut back, 6 bases at V and 3 bases at J, with 18 bases in the middle. For the CDR3, the DNA is TGTGCCAGCAGCGAACTATACAGGGCTGGTGGAAACACCATATATTTT. It codes for CASSELYRAGGNTIYF.

A word on this clone: An end of the junction differs from the germline gene, which may be a read error. The chain combines TRBV4-3 with TRBJ2-7; TRBD1 matches at 8 bases. The length of the CDR3 is 14 residues. Per the germline V gene, CDR1 is LGHNA and CDR2 is YSLEER. CDR3: CASSRETGAYEQYF. DNA for the CDR3: TGCGCCAGCAGCCGAGAGACAGGGGCCTATGAGCAGTACTTC.

The chain employs TRBV19 and TRBJ1-5; 7 bases are a match to TRBD1. The germline V gene has CDR1 LNHDA and CDR2 SQIVND (reference sequence). This CDR3 has 16 amino acids. J lost 0 bases, V lost 5 bases, and 7 bases had no gene match. Written as DNA, the CDR3 is TGTGCCAGTAGTCACAGGGGAGCAGGTAGCAATCAGCCCCAGCATTTT. Amino acids: CASSHRGAGSNQPQHF. Together with reference TRBV19 and TRBJ1-5, the CDR3 gives the full variable domain: DGGITQSPKYLFRKEGQNVTLSCEQNLNHDAMYWYRQDPGQGLRLIYYSQIVNDFQKGDIAEGYSVSREKKESFPLTVTSAQKNPTAFYLCASSHRGAGSNQPQHFGDGTRLSIL.

The chain couples TRBV5-1 to TRBJ2-1; TRBD1 matches at 9 bases. Germline V lookup: CDR1 SGHRS, CDR2 YFSETQ. V shed 4 bases and J 8 bases; nucleotides not matched to a gene: 10. CDR3 length: 15 residues. The DNA for the CDR3 is TGCGCCAGCAGCAGAGCCGGGACAGGGCTTGATGAGCAGTTCTTC. Protein: CASSRAGTGLDEQFF.

V usage is TRBV5-1 and J usage is TRBJ2-2; TRBD1 aligns across 9 bases. Losses at the gene ends were 2 bases for V and 2 bases for J; bases not matched to a gene: 16. CDR1 and CDR2 from the germline V gene are SGHRS and YFSETQ. CDR3 length: 20 amino acids. This CDR3 is CASSFGSAGQGFGNTGELFF. CDR3 nucleotides: TGCGCCAGCAGCTTTGGCTCAGCGGGACAGGGTTTCGGCAACACCGGGGAGCTGTTTTTT. The full variable domain, rest sourced from reference TRBV5-1 and TRBJ2-2, is KAGVTQTPRYLIKTRGQQVTLSCSPISGHRSVSWYQQTPGQGLQFLFEYFSETQRNKGNFPGRFSGRQFSNSRSEMNVSTLELGDSALYLCASSFGSAGQGFGNTGELFFGEGSRLTVL.

The rearrangement links TRBV14 to TRBJ2-2; perhaps TRBD1 as D (6 bases). Trimming shortened V by 3 bases and J by 5 bases, and 16 bases separated the two germline ends. Looked up from germline, CDR1 is SGHDN and CDR2 is FVKESK. CDR3 size: 16 residues. The CDR3 DNA sequence: TGTGCCAGCAGCCAGTTGACTCCGAGGGGGACCGGGGAGCTGTTTTTT. Its translation is CASSQLTPRGTGELFF.

The chain employs TRBV6-2 or TRBV6-3 and TRBJ2-3; D may be TRBD2 (6 bases). CDR3 length equals 15 residues. The germline gives CDR1 MNHEY, CDR2 SVGEGT. Trimming pared 2 bases from V and 1 base from J, leaving 10 bases between. The CDR3 bases are TGTGCCAGCAGTTACGAGGAGGGCGGCACAGATACGCAGTATTTT. It codes for CASSYEEGGTDTQYF.

V is TRBV5-1 and J is TRBJ2-2, with unresolved D. The CDR3 has 17 residues. Germline V gene lookup returns CDR1 SGHRS and CDR2 YFSETQ. The germline V and J ends were trimmed by 4 bases and 1 base, with 17 bases remaining between them. CDR3 coding DNA: TGCGCCAGCAGCGCCCCGGGTTTGGTTATGAACACCGGGGAGCTGTTTTTT. Translated: CASSAPGLVMNTGELFF.

The V and J genes are TRBV27 and TRBJ2-1; 11 bases align to TRBD2. V was pared by 0 bases and J by 7 bases, with 11 bases of the junction left unmatched. The CDR3 extends over 18 amino acids. Germline lookup yields CDR1 MNHEY and CDR2 SMNVEV (reference sequence). In nucleotides, the CDR3 is TGTGCCAGCAGTTTATCTTCCATGCTAGCGGGGGGCCAGAATGAGCAGTTCTTC. Translation: CASSLSSMLAGGQNEQFF.

This sequence joins TRBV18 and TRBJ1-1; 8 bases are shared with TRBD1. V trimming: 3 bases; J trimming: 1 base; junction bases outside the gene matches: 7. CDR1 KGHSH and CDR2 LQKENI come from the germline V gene. The CDR3 is 16 residues long. The CDR3 loop is CASSPRGTGPNTEAFF. The CDR3 DNA sequence: TGTGCCAGCTCACCGAGGGGGACAGGACCGAACACTGAAGCTTTCTTT.

The chain uses TRBV3-1 (or the pseudogene TRBV3-2) and TRBJ1-5; the D is unclear. CDR1 and CDR2 (germline): LGHDT, YNNKEL (reference sequence). CDR3 length equals 15 residues. Trimming shortened V by 4 bases and J by 6 bases, and 16 bases separated the two germline ends. CDR3 amino acids: CASSLNLQAPQPQHF. The CDR3 nucleotides read TGTGCCAGCAGCCTCAATCTGCAGGCGCCTCAGCCCCAGCATTTT.

This rearrangement joins TRBV27 to TRBJ1-1, with D hard to call. CDR1 is MNHEY and CDR2 is SMNVEV in the germline V gene (reference sequence). CDR3 length: 14 residues. The V and J ends lost 7 bases and 2 bases respectively, with 14 bases between them. CDR3 residues: CASKRGGTNTEAFF. CDR3 coding DNA: TGTGCCAGCAAACGAGGAGGTACCAACACTGAAGCTTTCTTT.

The chain has TRBV3-1 (or the pseudogene TRBV3-2) and TRBJ2-3, with TRBD2 matching 8 bases. Germline CDR1 is LGHDT and CDR2 is YNNKEL (reference sequence). The CDR3 length is 17 residues. The V and J ends lost 0 bases and 0 bases, in that order; junction bases with no gene match: 5. Here the CDR3 reads CASSQDLGGGSTDTQYF. CDR3 DNA: TGTGCCAGCAGCCAAGATTTGGGCGGGGGGAGCACAGATACGCAGTATTTT.

This chain uses TRBV5-1 with TRBJ1-4; 8 bases fit TRBD1. J lost 5 bases, V lost 2 bases, and 2 bases had no gene match. Germline loops: CDR1 SGHRS, CDR2 YFSETQ. This CDR3 is 14 amino acids long. CDR3: CASSLRQGNEKLFF. DNA of the CDR3: TGCGCCAGCAGCTTAAGACAGGGGAATGAAAAACTGTTTTTT.

The rearrangement uses TRBV18 and TRBJ2-3; TRBD1 agrees at 8 bases. This CDR3 spans 18 amino acids. Germline V gene sequence: CDR1 KGHSH, CDR2 LQKENI. V lost 1 base, J lost 1 base, and 10 bases stayed unmatched. Here the CDR3 reads CASSPRQGLLVGTDTQYF. In nucleotides, the CDR3 is TGTGCCAGCTCACCACGACAGGGGTTGCTTGTCGGCACAGATACGCAGTATTTT.